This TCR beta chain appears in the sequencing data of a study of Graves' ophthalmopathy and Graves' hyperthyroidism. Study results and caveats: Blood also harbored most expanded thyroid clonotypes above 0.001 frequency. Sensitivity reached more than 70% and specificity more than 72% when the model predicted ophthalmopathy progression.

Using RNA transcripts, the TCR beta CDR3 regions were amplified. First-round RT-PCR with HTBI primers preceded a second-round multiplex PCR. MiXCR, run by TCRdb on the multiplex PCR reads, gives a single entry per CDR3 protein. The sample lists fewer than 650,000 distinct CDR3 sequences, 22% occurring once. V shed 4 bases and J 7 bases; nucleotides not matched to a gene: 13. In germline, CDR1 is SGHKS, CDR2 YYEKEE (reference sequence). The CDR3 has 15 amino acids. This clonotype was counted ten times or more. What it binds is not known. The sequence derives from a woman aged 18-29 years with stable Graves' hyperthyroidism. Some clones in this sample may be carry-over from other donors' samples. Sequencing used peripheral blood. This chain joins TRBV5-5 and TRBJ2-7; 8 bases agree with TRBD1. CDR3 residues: CASSPTGTGTAEQYF. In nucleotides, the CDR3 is TGTGCCAGCAGCCCGACAGGGACAGGAACCGCTGAGCAGTACTTC.